This T cell receptor (beta chain) was sequenced during a study of shared clonotypes between healthy human individuals. About the research overall: Each donor's CD4 naive and CD4 memory cells filled three plates apiece, CD8 naive two, and CD8 memory one. Findings and limits, study-wide: Despite large depth, sorted-subset datasets appeared incompletely sequenced. The study generally estimated greater richness for naive than memory subsets. Naive CD4 clonotypes were shared across several donors at about 5%.

The length of the CDR3 is 18 residues. Germline CDR1 and CDR2: SEHNR and FQNEAQ (reference sequence). V gave up 5 bases and J gave up 2 bases, with 24 bases separating them. To note about this clone: Antigen specificity is unknown.

As defined, naive CD8 cells were CD45RO-negative and positively selected for CCR7, with terminally differentiated effector memory CD45RA+ cells excluded. TCRdb's table, derived via immunoSEQ multiplex PCR, lists solely in-frame clones and lacks some. The sample holds roughly 650,000 clones, around 96% seen once. The gene calls are TRBV7-9 and TRBJ2-5, with D perhaps TRBD1 (5 bases). This receptor was taken from a woman aged 25 to 39 in good health. The sequencing input was naive CD8+ T cells sorted from blood. The CDR3 DNA follows: TGTGCCAGCAGCCCCCTCGACAGTTTGGTAACCCCGCAAGAGACCCAGTACTTC. It translates to CASSPLDSLVTPQETQYF.